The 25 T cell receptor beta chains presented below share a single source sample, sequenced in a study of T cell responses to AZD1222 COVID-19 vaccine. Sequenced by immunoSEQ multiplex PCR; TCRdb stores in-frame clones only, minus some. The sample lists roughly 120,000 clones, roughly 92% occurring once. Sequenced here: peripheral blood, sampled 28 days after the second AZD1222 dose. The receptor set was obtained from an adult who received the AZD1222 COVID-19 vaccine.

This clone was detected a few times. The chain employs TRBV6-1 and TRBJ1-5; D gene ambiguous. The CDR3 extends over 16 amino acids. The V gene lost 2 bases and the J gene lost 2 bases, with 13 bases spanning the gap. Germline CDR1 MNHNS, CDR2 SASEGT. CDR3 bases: TGTGCCAGCAGTGAAAGGCGGGGAGTCGGCAATCAGCCCCAGCATTTT. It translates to CASSERRGVGNQPQHF.

CDR3 amino acids: CASSQGREGMYEQYF. CDR3 bases: TGCGCCAGCAGCCAAGGAAGGGAGGGTATGTACGAGCAGTACTTC. The V gene is TRBV4-1, the J gene TRBJ2-7; 7 positions agree with TRBD2. CDR3 length equals 15 residues. J lost 4 bases, V lost 1 base, and 7 bases had no gene match. CDR1 MGHRA and CDR2 YSYEKL come from the germline V gene.

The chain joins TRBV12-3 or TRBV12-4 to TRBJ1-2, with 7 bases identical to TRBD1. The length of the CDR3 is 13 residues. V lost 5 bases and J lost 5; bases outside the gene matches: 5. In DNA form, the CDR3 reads TGTGCCAGCAGTGATCAGGGGGGGTATGGCTACACCTTC. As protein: CASSDQGGYGYTF.

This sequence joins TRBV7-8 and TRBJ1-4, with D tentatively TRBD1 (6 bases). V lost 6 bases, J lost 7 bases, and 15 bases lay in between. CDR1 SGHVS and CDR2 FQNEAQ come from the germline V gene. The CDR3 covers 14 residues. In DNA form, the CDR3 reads TGTGCCAGCAGGCTAGGGGGGGCTGGTGAAAAACTGTTTTTT. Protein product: CASRLGGAGEKLFF.

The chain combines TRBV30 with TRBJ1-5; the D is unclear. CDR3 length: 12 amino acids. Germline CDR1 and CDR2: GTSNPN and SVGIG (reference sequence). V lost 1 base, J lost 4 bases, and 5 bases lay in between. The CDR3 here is CAWSEGNQPQHF. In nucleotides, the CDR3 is TGTGCCTGGAGTGAGGGAAATCAGCCCCAGCATTTT.

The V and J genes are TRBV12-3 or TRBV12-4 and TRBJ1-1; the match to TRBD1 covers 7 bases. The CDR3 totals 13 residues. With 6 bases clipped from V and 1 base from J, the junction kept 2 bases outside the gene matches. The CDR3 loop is CASSGQENTEAFF. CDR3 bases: TGTGCCAGCAGCGGACAGGAGAACACTGAAGCTTTCTTT.

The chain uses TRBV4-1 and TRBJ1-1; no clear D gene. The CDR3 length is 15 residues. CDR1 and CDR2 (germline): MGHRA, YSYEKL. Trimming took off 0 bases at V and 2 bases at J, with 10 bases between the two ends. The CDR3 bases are TGCGCCAGCAGCCAAGAACGGGTCACAAACACTGAAGCTTTCTTT. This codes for CASSQERVTNTEAFF.

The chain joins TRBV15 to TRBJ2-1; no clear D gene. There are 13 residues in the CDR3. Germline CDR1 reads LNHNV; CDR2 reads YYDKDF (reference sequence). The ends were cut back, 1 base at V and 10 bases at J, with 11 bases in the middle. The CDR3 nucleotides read TGTGCCACCAGCAGAGGAGGAGCGAGGGAGCAGTTCTTC. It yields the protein CATSRGGAREQFF.

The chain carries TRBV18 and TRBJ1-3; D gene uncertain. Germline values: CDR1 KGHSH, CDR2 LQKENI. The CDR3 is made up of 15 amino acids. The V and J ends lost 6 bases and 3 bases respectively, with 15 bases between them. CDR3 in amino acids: CASSSSEARGNTIYF. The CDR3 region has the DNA TGTGCCAGCTCCTCTTCGGAGGCGCGTGGAAACACCATATATTTT.

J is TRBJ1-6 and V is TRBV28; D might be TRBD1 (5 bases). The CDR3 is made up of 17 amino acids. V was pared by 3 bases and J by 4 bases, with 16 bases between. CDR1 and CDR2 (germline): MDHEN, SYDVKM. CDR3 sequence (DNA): TGTGCCAGCAGTTTTGTGGAAGGGGCTAGGTATAATTCACCCCTCCACTTT. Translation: CASSFVEGARYNSPLHF.

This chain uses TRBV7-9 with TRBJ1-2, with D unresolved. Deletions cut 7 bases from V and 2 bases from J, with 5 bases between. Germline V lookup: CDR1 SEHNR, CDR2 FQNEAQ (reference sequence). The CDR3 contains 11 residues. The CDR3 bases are TGTGCCAGCACACTGAACTATGGCTACACCTTC. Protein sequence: CASTLNYGYTF.

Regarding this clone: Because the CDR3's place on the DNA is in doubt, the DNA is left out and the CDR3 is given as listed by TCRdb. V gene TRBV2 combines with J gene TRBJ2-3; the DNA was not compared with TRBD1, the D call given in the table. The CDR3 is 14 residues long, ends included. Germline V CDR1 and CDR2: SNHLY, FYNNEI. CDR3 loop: CASILDRGTDTQYF.

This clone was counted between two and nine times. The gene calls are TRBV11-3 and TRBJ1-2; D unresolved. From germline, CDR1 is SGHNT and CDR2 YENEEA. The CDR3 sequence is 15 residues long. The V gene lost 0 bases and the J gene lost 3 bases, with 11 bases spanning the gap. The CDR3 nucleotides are TGTGCCAGCAGCTTAGATCGAGGCAGATACTATGGCTACACCTTC. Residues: CASSLDRGRYYGYTF. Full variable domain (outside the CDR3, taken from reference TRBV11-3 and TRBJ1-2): EAGVVQSPRYKIIEKKQPVAFWCNPISGHNTLYWYLQNLGQGPELLIRYENEEAVDDSQLPKDRFSAERLKGVDSTLKIQPAELGDSAVYLCASSLDRGRYYGYTFGSGTRLTVV.

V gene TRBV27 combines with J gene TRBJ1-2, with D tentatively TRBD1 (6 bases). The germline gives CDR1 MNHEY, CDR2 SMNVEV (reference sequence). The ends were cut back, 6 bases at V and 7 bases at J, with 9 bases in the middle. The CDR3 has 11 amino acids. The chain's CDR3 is CASRGAGGYTF. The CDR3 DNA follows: TGTGCCAGCAGGGGGGCTGGTGGCTACACCTTC.

DNA for the CDR3: TGTGCCAGCAGTTACTCGGGAGTCTGGCAGTTCTTC. Protein: CASSYSGVWQFF. The chain carries TRBV6-6 and TRBJ2-1; possible D gene TRBD2, 5 bases. The germline V gene has CDR1 MNHNY and CDR2 SVGAGI (reference sequence). V shed 0 bases and J shed 12 bases, with 9 bases lying between them. The CDR3 runs 12 residues.

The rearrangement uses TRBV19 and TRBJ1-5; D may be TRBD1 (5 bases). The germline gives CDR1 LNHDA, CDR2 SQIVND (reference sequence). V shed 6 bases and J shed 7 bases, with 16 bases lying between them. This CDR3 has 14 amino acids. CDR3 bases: TGTGCCAGTAGGATTGACGGGACGGGGCAGCCCCAGCATTTT. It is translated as CASRIDGTGQPQHF.

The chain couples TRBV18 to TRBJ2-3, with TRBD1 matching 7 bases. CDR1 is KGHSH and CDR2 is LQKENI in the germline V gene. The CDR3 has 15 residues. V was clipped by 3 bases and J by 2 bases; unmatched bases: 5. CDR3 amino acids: CASSPSGQNTDTQYF. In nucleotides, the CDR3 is TGTGCCAGCTCACCGTCGGGACAGAACACAGATACGCAGTATTTT.

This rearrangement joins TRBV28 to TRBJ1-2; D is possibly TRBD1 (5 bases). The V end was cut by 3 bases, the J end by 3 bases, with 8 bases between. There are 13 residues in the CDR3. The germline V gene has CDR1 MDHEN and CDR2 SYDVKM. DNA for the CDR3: TGTGCCAGCAGTTTGTGGGGCGACTATGGCTACACCTTC. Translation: CASSLWGDYGYTF.

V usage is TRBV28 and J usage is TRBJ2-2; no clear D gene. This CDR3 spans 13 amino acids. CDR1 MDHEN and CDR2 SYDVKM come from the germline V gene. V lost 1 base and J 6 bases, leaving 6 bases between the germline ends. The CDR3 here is CASSLYVSGELFF. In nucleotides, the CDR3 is TGTGCCAGCAGTTTATATGTTTCCGGGGAGCTGTTTTTT.

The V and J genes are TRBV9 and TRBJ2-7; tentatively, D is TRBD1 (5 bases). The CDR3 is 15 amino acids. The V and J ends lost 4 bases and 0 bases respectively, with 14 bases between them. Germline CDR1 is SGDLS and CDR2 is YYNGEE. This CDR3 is CASSKTALSSYEQYF. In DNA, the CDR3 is TGTGCCAGCAGCAAGACAGCCCTGAGCTCCTACGAGCAGTACTTC. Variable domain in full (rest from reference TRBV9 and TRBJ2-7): DSGVTQTPKHLITATGQRVTLRCSPRSGDLSVYWYQQSLDQGLQFLIQYYNGEERAKGNILERFSAQQFPDLHSELNLSSLELGDSALYFCASSKTALSSYEQYFGPGTRLTVT.

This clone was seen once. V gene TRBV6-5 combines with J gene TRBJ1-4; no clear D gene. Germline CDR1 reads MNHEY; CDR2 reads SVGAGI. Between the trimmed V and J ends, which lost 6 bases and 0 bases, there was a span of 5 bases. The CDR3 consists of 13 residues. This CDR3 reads CASRGTTNEKLFF. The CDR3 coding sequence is TGTGCCAGCAGAGGCACAACTAATGAAAAACTGTTTTTT.

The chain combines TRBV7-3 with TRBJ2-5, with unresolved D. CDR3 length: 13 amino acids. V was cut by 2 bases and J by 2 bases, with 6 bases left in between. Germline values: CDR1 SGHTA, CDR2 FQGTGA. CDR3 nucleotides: TGTGCCAGCAGCTTAGACAATCAAGAGACCCAGTACTTC. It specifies CASSLDNQETQYF.

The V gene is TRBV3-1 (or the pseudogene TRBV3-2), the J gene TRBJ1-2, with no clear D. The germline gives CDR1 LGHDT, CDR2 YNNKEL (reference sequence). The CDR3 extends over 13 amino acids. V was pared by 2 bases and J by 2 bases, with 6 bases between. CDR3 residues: CASSQRQNYGYTF. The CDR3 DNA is TGTGCCAGCAGCCAACGTCAGAACTATGGCTACACCTTC.

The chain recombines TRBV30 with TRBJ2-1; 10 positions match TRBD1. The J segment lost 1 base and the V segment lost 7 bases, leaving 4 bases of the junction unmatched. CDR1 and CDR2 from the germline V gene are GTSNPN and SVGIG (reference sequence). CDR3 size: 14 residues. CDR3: CASPGQGSYNEQFF. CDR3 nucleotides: TGTGCCTCCCCGGGACAGGGGTCCTACAATGAGCAGTTCTTC.

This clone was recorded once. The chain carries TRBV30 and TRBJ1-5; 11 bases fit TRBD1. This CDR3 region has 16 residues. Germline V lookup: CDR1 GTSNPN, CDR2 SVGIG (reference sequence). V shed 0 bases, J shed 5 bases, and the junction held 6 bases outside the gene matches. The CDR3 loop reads CAWSVGTGGGDQPQHF. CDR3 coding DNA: TGTGCCTGGAGTGTTGGGACAGGGGGAGGCGATCAGCCCCAGCATTTT.